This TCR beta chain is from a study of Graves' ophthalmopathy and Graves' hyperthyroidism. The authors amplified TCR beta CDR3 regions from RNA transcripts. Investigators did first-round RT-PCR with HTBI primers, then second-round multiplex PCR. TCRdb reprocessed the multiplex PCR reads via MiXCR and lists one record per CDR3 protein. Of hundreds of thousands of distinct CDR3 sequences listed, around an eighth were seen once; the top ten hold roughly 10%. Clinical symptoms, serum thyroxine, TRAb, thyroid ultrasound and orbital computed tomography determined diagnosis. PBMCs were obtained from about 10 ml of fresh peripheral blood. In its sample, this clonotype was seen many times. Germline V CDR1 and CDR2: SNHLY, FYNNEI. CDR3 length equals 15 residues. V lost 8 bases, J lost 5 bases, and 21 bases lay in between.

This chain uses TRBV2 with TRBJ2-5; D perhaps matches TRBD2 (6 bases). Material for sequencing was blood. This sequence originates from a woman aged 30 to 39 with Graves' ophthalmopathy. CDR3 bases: TGTGCCAGCGCCCAAGCGTGGCGGGCGGGGGAGACCCAGTACTTC. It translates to CASAQAWRAGETQYF.